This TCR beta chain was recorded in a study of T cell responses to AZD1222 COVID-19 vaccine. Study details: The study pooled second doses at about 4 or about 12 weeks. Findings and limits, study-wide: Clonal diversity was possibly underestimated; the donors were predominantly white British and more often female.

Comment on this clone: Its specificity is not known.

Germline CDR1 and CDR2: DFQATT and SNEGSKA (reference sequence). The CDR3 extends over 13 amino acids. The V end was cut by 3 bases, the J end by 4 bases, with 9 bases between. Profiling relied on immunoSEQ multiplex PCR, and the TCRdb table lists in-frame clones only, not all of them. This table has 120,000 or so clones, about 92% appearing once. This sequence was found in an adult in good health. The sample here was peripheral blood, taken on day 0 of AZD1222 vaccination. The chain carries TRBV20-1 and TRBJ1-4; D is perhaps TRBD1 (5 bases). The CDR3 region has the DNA TGCAGTGCTAGTTGGAGGGGTAATGAAAAACTGTTTTTT. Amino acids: CSASWRGNEKLFF.